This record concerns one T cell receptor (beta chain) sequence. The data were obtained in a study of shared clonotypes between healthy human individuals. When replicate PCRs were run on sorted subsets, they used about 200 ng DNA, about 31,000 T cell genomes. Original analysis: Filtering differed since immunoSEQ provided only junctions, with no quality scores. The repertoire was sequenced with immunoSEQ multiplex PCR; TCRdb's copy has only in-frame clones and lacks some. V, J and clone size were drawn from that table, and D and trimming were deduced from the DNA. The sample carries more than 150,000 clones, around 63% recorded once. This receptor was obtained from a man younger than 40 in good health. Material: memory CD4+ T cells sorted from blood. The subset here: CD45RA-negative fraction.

The chain's CDR3 is CASRTSVASTGELFF. The CDR3 DNA sequence: TGTGCCAGTAGGACTAGCGTCGCGAGCACCGGGGAGCTGTTTTTT. The rearrangement links TRBV19 to TRBJ2-2; 8 bases match TRBD2. Germline CDR1 reads LNHDA; CDR2 reads SQIVND (reference sequence). V lost 6 bases and J lost 4; bases outside the gene matches: 7. The CDR3 has 15 amino acids.